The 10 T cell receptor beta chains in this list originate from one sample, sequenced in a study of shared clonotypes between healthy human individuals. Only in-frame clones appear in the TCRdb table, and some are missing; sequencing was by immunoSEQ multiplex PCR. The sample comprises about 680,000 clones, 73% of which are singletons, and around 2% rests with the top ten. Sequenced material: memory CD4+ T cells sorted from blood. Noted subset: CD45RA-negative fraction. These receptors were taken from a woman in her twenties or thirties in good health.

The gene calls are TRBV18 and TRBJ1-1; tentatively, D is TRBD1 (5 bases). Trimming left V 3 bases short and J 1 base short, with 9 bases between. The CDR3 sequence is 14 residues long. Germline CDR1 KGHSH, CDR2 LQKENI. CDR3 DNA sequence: TGTGCCAGCTCACCGAGCGGACAGAACACTGAAGCTTTCTTT. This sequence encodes CASSPSGQNTEAFF.

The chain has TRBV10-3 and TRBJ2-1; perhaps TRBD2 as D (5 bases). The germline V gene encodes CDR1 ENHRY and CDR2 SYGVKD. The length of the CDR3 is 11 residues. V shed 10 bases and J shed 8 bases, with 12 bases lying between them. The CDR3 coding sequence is TGTGCCACCCGACGGGGTCATGAGCAGTTCTTC. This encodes CATRRGHEQFF.

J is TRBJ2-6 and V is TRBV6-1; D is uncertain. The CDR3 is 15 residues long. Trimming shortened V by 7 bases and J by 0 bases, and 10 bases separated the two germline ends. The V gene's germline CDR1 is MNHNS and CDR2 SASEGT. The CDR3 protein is CASIRADSGANVLTF. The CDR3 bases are TGTGCCAGCATTCGGGCTGACTCTGGGGCCAACGTCCTGACTTTC.

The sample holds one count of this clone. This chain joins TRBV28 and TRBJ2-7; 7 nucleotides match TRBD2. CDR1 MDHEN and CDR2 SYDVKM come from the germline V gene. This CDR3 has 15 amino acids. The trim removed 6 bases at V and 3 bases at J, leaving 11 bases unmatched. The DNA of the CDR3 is TGTGCCAGCAGCCCGGGAGGTTCCCCATTCTACGAGCAGTACTTC. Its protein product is CASSPGGSPFYEQYF.

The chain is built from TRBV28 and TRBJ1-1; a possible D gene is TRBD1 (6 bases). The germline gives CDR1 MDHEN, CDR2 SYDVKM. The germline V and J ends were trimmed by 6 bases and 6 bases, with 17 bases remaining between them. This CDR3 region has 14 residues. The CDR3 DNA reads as TGTGCCAGCAGGATAACAGGGACTTTTTCTGAAGCTTTCTTT. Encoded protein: CASRITGTFSEAFF.

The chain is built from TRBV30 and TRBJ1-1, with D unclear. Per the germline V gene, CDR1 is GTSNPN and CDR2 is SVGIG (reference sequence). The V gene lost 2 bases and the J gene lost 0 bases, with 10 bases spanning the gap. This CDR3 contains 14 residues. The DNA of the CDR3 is TGTGCCTGGAGTACCCCGGTTGTGAACACTGAAGCTTTCTTT. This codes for CAWSTPVVNTEAFF.

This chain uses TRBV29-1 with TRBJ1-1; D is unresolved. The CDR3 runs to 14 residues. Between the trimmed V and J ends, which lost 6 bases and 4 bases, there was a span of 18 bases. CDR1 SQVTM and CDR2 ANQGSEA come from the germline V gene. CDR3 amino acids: CSVASRPWGTEAFF. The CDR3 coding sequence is TGCAGCGTCGCTTCTAGACCCTGGGGCACTGAAGCTTTCTTT. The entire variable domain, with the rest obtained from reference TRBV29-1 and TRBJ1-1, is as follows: SAVISQKPSRDICQRGTSLTIQCQVDSQVTMMFWYRQQPGQSLTLIATANQGSEATYESGFVIDKFPISRPNLTFSTLTVSNMSPEDSSIYLCSVASRPWGTEAFFGQGTRLTVV.

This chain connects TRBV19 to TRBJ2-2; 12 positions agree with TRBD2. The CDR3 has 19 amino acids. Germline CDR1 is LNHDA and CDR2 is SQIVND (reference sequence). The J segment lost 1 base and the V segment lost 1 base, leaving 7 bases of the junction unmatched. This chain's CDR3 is CASSIAFWTSGMNTGELFF. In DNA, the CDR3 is TGTGCCAGTAGTATAGCTTTCTGGACTAGCGGGATGAACACCGGGGAGCTGTTTTTT.

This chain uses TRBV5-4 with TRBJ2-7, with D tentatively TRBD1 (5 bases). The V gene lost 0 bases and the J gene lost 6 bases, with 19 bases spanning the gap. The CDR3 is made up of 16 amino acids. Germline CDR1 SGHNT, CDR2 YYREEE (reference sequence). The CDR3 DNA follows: TGTGCCAGCAGCTTGGCCGGTCAGGGCCGCCGGTTCGAGCAGTACTTC. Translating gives CASSLAGQGRRFEQYF.

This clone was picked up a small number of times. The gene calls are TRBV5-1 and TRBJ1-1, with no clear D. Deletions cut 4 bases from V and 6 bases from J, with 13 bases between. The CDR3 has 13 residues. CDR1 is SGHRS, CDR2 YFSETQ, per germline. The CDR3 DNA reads TGCGCCAGCAGCGTGGACTTGGGCGCTGAAGCTTTCTTT. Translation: CASSVDLGAEAFF.